The sequence of this T cell receptor beta chain was determined in a study of human T cells and chemical hapten exposure. Across the study: Sensitizing treatment utilized 2% DPC over a 2 cm by 2 cm portion of upper inner arm skin. Readings were taken at 6 days from patch tests that had applied 0.01% DPC to the upper back.

Time point reported: patch test 1, 2 weeks after DPC sensitization. Treatment described: therapeutic diphenylcyclopropenone sensitization with weekly scalp DPC. Germline V lookup: CDR1 GTSNPN, CDR2 SVGIG (reference sequence). There are 13 residues in the CDR3. V was trimmed by 3 bases and J by 9 bases, leaving 15 bases between them. MiXCR, run by TCRdb on the RACE reads, gives a single entry per CDR3 protein. The sample contains tens of thousands of distinct CDR3 sequences, about 11% of which appear only once. The sample in question was whole blood, obtained in connection with sensitization to the hapten diphenylcyclopropenone (DPC). This rearrangement joins TRBV30 to TRBJ1-5; possible D gene TRBD1, 6 bases. This clonotype originated in a woman aged 55-75 years with alopecia areata. Some clones in this sample may be carry-over from other donors' samples. The CDR3 DNA sequence: TGTGCCTGGAGCACACAGGGTGACGGGCCCCAGCATTTT. It codes for CAWSTQGDGPQHF.